Sequencing of this T cell receptor (beta chain) was carried out in a study of shared clonotypes between healthy human individuals. About the study: Three CD4 naive, three CD4 memory, two CD8 naive and one CD8 memory plate were used per donor.

Those who donated were healthy HIV-negative adults, with no recent acute infections or vaccinations reported. The authors split each subset's genomic DNA evenly across several immunoSEQ plates. Template for every sorted-subset replicate PCR totaled about 0.2 ug DNA, 25,000 to 35,000 T cell genomes. Assay used: immunoSEQ multiplex PCR; TCRdb lists only in-frame clones, some missing. The table lists about 1.1 million clones, 70% to 85% of them singletons. Trimming removed 1 base at V and 2 bases at J, with 9 bases between. Looked up from germline, CDR1 is MNHEY and CDR2 is SMNVEV (reference sequence). CDR3 length equals 16 residues.

This rearrangement joins TRBV27 to TRBJ2-6, with a tentative D call TRBD2 (6 bases). The source material was memory CD4+ T cells from PBMCs. Regarding subset: CD45RA-negative fraction. The receptor comes from a man between 18 and 35 years old in good health. Some clones in this sample may be carry-over from other donors' samples. The CDR3 DNA sequence: TGTGCCAGCAGTTTATACCCGGGGGCTGGGGCCAACGTCCTGACTTTC. This sequence encodes CASSLYPGAGANVLTF.